Listed below are T cell receptor beta chains from one sample, sequenced in a study of T cells expressing NK-cell markers. TCRdb reanalyzed the 5' RACE reads and collapses them to one entry per CDR3 protein, without DNA. The sample data list around 380,000 distinct CDR3 sequences. Specimen: blood T cells: a sorted CD56 or NKG2C T cell subset, CD4+ or CD8+ T cells, or bulk PBMC T cells (not recorded which). Receptors were obtained from a woman between 50 and 59 years old in good health. Both conserved end residues are part of each CDR3.

J | V | CDR3
TRBJ2-2 | TRBV21-1 | CASSITSGRARPGSCFF
TRBJ1-1 | TRBV6-6 | CASTSMSRGLHTEAFF
TRBJ2-5 | TRBV12-3/TRBV12-4 | CASSAFGETQYF
TRBJ2-5 | TRBV7-3 | CASSLTRLAGDLEETQYF
TRBJ2-5 | TRBV7-2 | CASSLPSGQRVKTQYF
TRBJ1-6 | TRBV30 | CAWSVRGASSYNSPLHF
TRBJ1-2 | TRBV29-1 | CSVELFGEGKGYTF
TRBJ2-4 | TRBV19 | CASSILGVDIQYF
TRBJ2-3 | TRBV30 | CAWNDLAVATDTQYF
TRBJ1-4 | TRBV15 | CATSRGGQGQLFF
TRBJ2-7 | TRBV10-3 | CAISEPLGGTTYEQYF
TRBJ2-1 | TRBV21-1 | CASSKVRLGAYNEQFF
TRBJ1-1 | TRBV7-9 | CASSLAGTGGLNTEAFF
TRBJ2-7 | TRBV10-3 | CAISESGETFGEQYF
TRBJ1-1 | TRBV18 | CASSRGVPTEAFF
TRBJ2-3 | TRBV5-5 | CASSLGGIGNTQYF
TRBJ2-7 | TRBV6-6 | CASTPPGSFSYEQYF
TRBJ2-2 | TRBV28 | CAISAFGSLQFANTGELFF
TRBJ2-2 | TRBV5-6 | CASTIAGGYTGELFF